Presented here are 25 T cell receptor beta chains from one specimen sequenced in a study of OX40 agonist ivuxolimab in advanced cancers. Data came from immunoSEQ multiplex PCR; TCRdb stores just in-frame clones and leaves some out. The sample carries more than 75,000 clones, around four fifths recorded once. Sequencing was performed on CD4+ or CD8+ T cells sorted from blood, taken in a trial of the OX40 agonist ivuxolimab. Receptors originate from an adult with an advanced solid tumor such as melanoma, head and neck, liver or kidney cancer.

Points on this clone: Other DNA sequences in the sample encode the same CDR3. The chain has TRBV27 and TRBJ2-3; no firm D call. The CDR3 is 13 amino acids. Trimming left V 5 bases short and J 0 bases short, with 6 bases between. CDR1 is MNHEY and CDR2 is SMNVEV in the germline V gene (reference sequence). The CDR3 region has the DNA TGTGCCAGCAGTCTAACTAGCACAGATACGCAGTATTTT. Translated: CASSLTSTDTQYF.

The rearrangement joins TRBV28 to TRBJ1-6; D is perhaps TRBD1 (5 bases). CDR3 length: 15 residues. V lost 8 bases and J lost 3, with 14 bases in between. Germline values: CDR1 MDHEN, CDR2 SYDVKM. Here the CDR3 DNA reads TGTGCCAGCGCAGACGGGGCTAACTATAATTCACCCCTCCACTTT. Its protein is CASADGANYNSPLHF.

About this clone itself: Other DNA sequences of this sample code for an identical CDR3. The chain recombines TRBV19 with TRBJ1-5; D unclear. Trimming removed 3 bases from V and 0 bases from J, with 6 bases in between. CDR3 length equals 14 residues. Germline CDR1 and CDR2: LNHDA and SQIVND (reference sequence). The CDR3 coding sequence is TGTGCCAGTAGTATTTGGGGTAGCAATCAGCCCCAGCATTTT. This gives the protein CASSIWGSNQPQHF.

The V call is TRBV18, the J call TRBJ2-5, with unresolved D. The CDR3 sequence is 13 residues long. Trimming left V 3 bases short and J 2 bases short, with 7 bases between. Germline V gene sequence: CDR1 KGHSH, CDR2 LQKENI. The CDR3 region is CASSPNGQETQYF. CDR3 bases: TGTGCCAGCTCACCCAACGGACAAGAGACCCAGTACTTC.

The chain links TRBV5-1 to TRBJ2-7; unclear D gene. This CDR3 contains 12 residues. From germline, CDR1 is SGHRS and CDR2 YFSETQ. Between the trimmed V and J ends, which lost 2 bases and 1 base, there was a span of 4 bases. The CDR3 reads CASSFGSYEQYV. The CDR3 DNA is TGCGCCAGCAGCTTCGGGTCCTACGAGCAGTACGTC.

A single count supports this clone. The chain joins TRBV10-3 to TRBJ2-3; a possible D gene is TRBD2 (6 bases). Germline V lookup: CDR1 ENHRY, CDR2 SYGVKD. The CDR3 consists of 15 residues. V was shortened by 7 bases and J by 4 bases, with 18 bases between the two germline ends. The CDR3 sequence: CAINPTSREPDTQYF. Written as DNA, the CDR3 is TGTGCCATCAACCCGACTAGTCGGGAGCCAGATACGCAGTATTTT.

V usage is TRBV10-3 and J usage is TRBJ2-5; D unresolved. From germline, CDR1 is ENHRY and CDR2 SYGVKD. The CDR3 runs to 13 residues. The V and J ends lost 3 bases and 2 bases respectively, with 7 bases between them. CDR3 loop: CAISESVQETQYF. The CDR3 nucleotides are TGTGCCATCAGTGAATCCGTTCAAGAGACCCAGTACTTC.

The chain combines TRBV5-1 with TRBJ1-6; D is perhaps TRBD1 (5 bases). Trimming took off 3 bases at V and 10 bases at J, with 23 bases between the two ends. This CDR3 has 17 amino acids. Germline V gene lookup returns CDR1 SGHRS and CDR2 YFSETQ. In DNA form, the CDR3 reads TGCGCCAGCAGCTCGGGGACGGGACGGGAGAGGGGATCACCCCTCCACTTT. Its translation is CASSSGTGRERGSPLHF.

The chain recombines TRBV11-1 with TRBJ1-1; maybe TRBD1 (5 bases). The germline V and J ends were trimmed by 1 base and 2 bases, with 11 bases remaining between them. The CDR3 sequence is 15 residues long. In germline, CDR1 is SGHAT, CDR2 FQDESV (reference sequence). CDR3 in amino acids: CASSLGSTGNTEAFF. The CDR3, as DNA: TGTGCCAGCAGCTTAGGTTCAACAGGTAACACTGAAGCTTTCTTT. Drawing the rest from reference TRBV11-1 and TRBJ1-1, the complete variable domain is EAEVAQSPRYKITEKSQAVAFWCDPISGHATLYWYRQILGQGPELLVQFQDESVVDDSQLPKDRFSAERLKGVDSTLKIQPAELGDSAMYLCASSLGSTGNTEAFFGQGTRLTVV.

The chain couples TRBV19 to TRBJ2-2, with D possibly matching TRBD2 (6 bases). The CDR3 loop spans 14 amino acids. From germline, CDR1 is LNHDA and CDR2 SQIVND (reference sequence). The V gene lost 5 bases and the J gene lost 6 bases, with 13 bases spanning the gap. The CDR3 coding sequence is TGTGCCAGTAGTCTACGTTGGGAGGCCGGGGAGCTGTTTTTT. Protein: CASSLRWEAGELFF.

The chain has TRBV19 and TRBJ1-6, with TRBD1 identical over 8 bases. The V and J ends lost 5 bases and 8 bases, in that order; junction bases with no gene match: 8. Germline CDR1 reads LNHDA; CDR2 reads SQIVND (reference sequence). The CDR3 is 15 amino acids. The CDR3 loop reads CASSGQGEVYSPLHF. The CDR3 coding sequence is TGTGCCAGTAGTGGACAGGGTGAAGTGTATTCACCCCTCCACTTT.

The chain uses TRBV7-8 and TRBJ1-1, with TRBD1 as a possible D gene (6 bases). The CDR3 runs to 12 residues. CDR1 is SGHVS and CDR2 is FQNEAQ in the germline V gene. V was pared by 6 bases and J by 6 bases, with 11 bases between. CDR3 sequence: CASSFGGPEAFF. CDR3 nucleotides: TGTGCCAGCAGTTTCGGGGGGCCTGAAGCTTTCTTT.

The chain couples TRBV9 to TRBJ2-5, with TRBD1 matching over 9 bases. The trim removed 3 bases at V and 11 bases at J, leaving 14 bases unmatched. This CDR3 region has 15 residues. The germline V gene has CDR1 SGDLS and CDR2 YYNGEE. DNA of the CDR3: TGTGCCAGCAGCGCGGGGGGACAGGGTGCCCCTAGGCAGTACTTC. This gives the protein CASSAGGQGAPRQYF.

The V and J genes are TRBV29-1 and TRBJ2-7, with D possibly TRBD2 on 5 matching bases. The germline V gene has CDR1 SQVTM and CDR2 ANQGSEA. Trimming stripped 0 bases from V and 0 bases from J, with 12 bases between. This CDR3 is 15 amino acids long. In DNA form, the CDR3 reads TGCAGCGTTGAAGACCAGCGGATACCCTCCTACGAGCAGTACTTC. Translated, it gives CSVEDQRIPSYEQYF.

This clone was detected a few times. CDR3 coding DNA: TGTGCCAGCAGTTACTCGATTTGGACAGGGACCTACGAGCAGTACTTC. Translating gives CASSYSIWTGTYEQYF. J is TRBJ2-7 and V is TRBV6-5; 8 nucleotides align to TRBD1. Looked up from germline, CDR1 is MNHEY and CDR2 is SVGAGI. J was trimmed by 2 bases and V by 0 bases; bases with no gene match: 6. This CDR3 has 16 amino acids.

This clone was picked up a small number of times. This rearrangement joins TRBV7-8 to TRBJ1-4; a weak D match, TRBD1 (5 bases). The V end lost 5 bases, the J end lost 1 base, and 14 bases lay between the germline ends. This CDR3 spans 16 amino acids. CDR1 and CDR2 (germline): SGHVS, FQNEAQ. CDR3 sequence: CASSRGGRGTNEKLFF. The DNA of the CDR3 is TGTGCCAGCAGCCGGGGGGGAAGGGGAACTAATGAAAAACTGTTTTTT.

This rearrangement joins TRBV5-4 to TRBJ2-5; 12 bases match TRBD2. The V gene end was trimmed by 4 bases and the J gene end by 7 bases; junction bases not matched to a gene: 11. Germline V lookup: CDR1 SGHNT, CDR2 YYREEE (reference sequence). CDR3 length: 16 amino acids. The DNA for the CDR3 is TGTGCCAGCAGCCCGGGACTAGCGGGTGATGTTGGGACCCAGTACTTC. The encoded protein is CASSPGLAGDVGTQYF.

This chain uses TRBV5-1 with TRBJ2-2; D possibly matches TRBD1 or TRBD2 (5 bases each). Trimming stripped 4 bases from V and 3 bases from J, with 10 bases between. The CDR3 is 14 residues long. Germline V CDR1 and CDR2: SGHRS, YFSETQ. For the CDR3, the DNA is TGCGCCAGCAGCCCGAGAGGGGACACCGGGGAGCTGTTTTTT. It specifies CASSPRGDTGELFF. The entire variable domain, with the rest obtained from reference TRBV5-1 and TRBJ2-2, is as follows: KAGVTQTPRYLIKTRGQQVTLSCSPISGHRSVSWYQQTPGQGLQFLFEYFSETQRNKGNFPGRFSGRQFSNSRSEMNVSTLELGDSALYLCASSPRGDTGELFFGEGSRLTVL.

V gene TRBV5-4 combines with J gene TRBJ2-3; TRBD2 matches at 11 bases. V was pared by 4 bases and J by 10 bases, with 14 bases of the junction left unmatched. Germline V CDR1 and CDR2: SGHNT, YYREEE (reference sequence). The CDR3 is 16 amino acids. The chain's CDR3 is CASSMAVGTSGWAQYF. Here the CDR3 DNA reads TGTGCCAGCAGCATGGCTGTCGGGACTAGCGGTTGGGCGCAGTATTTT.

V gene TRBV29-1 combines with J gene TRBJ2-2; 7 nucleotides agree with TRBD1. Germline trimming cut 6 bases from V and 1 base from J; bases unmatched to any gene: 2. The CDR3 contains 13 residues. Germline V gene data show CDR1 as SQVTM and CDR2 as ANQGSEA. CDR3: CSVDRRNTGELFF. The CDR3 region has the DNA TGCAGCGTGGACAGGAGGAACACCGGGGAGCTGTTTTTT.

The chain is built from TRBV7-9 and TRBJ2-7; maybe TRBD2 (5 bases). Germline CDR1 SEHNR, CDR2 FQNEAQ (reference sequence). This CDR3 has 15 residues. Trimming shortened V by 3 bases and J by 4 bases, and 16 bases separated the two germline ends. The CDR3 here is CASSFRGSSTYEQYF. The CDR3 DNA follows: TGTGCCAGCAGCTTTCGAGGGAGTAGTACTTACGAGCAGTACTTC. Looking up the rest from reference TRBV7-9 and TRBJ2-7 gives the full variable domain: DTGVSQNPRHKITKRGQNVTFRCDPISEHNRLYWYRQTLGQGPEFLTYFQNEAQLEKSRLLSDRFSAERPKGSFSTLEIQRTEQGDSAMYLCASSFRGSSTYEQYFGPGTRLTVT.

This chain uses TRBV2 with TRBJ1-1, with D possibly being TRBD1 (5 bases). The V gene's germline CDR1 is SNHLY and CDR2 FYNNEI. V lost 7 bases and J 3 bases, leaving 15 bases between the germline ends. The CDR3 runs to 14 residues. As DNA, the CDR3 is TGTGCCAGCATCCCGGGGCGGAAAGACACTGAAGCTTTCTTT. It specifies CASIPGRKDTEAFF.

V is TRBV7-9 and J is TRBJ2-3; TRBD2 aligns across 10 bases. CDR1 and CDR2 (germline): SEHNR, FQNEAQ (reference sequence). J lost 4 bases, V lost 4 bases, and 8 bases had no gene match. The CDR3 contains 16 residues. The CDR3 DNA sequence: TGTGCCAGCAGCTGGATAGCGGGGGGAGCCTCAGATACGCAGTATTTT. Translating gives CASSWIAGGASDTQYF. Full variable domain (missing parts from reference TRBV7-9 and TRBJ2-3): DTGVSQNPRHKITKRGQNVTFRCDPISEHNRLYWYRQTLGQGPEFLTYFQNEAQLEKSRLLSDRFSAERPKGSFSTLEIQRTEQGDSAMYLCASSWIAGGASDTQYFGPGTRLTVL.

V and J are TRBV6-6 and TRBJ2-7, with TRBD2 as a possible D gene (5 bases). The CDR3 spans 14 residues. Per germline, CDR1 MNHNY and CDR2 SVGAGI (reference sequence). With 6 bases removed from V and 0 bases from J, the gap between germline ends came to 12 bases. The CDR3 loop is CASRYSASSYEQYF. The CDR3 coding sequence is TGTGCCAGCAGATATAGCGCTAGCTCCTACGAGCAGTACTTC.

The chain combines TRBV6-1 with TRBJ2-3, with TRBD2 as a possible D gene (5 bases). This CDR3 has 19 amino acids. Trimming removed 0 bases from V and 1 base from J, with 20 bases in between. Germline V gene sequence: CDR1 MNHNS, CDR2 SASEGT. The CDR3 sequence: CASSEAFSDLLGGTDTQYF. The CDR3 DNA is TGTGCCAGCAGTGAAGCGTTCAGTGATTTGCTGGGAGGCACAGATACGCAGTATTTT.